The 11 T cell receptor beta chains presented below share a single source sample, sequenced in a study of blood T cell repertoires in COVID-19. TCRdb's copy holds only in-frame clones and misses some; the assay was immunoSEQ multiplex PCR. The sample carries about 270,000 clones, just over 90% recorded once. The sample comprised PBMCs or T cells enriched from blood (not recorded which). The receptors originated from a woman aged 40 to 50 with acute COVID-19.

This clone was seen once. The CDR3 protein is CASSQSPAGGSYEQYF. DNA for the CDR3: TGTGCCAGCAGCCAATCTCCAGCGGGAGGCTCCTACGAGCAGTACTTC. The V call is TRBV4-2, the J call TRBJ2-7, with 9 bases fitting TRBD2. The CDR3 is made up of 16 amino acids. Germline-derived CDR1 and CDR2 are LGHNA and YNFKEQ. With V trimmed by 2 bases and J by 0 bases, 5 bases remained unmatched.

The chain links TRBV5-5 to TRBJ2-4, with TRBD1 matching over 9 bases. This CDR3 is 16 amino acids long. Germline assignment: CDR1 SGHKS and CDR2 YYEKEE (reference sequence). V was clipped by 3 bases and J by 0 bases; unmatched bases: 4. The CDR3 protein is CASSWGTGQAKNIQYF. The DNA for the CDR3 is TGTGCCAGCAGCTGGGGGACAGGGCAAGCCAAAAACATTCAGTACTTC.

This chain links TRBV28 with TRBJ1-2; tentative D call: TRBD1 (6 bases). Germline V gene sequence: CDR1 MDHEN, CDR2 SYDVKM. The CDR3 loop spans 15 amino acids. V was cut by 7 bases and J by 0 bases, with 15 bases left in between. Here the CDR3 DNA reads TGTGCCAGCACCCAGAGGGGGGGACCTAACTATGGCTACACCTTC. It is translated as CASTQRGGPNYGYTF.

This clone appeared a single time. The chain uses TRBV7-2 and TRBJ2-2, with D maybe TRBD1 (5 bases). Germline V gene lookup returns CDR1 SGHTA and CDR2 FQGNSA. This CDR3 region has 15 residues. The V gene lost 5 bases and the J gene lost 7 bases, with 17 bases spanning the gap. Here the CDR3 DNA reads TGTGCCAGCAGCCCAGAAGGGGCTATAATCGGGGAGCTGTTTTTT. This gives the protein CASSPEGAIIGELFF.

In regard to this clone: Other nucleotide sequences in the sample specify the same CDR3. The rearrangement uses TRBV19 and TRBJ1-5; D perhaps matches TRBD1 (5 bases). The CDR3 contains 13 residues. Germline CDR1 is LNHDA and CDR2 is SQIVND (reference sequence). The V end was cut by 8 bases, the J end by 3 bases, with 11 bases between. CDR3 sequence (DNA): TGTGCCAGTTTGGGGCAGTTCAATCAGCCCCAGCATTTT. Translated, it gives CASLGQFNQPQHF.

This clone was seen a single time. This chain joins TRBV5-1 and TRBJ2-3; 7 nucleotides match TRBD2. CDR1 and CDR2 from the germline V gene are SGHRS and YFSETQ. Unmatched junction bases numbered 4, after V lost 3 bases and J lost 3 bases. This CDR3 contains 14 residues. CDR3 region: CASSWGTTTDTQYF. The CDR3 bases are TGCGCCAGCAGCTGGGGGACTACGACAGATACGCAGTATTTT.

This sequence joins TRBV18 and TRBJ1-3, with D possibly TRBD1 on 6 matching bases. Trimming took 3 bases from V and 4 from J, leaving 13 bases between them. This CDR3 has 15 amino acids. Germline V gene sequence: CDR1 KGHSH, CDR2 LQKENI. The CDR3 loop reads CASSPTLGQGNTIYF. CDR3 sequence (DNA): TGTGCCAGCTCACCGACTCTAGGACAGGGAAACACCATATATTTT.

The chain combines TRBV28 with TRBJ1-6; D is perhaps TRBD1 (5 bases). This CDR3 has 12 amino acids. The germline V gene encodes CDR1 MDHEN and CDR2 SYDVKM. V lost 6 bases and J 9 bases, leaving 9 bases between the germline ends. This CDR3 reads CASSLRVSPLHF. DNA for the CDR3: TGTGCCAGCAGCCTCAGGGTTTCACCCCTCCACTTT.

The CDR3 DNA reads TGTGCCAGCAGTTATATCCGGGACAGGGGCCGTTACGAGCAGTACTTC. This codes for CASSYIRDRGRYEQYF. V gene TRBV7-9 combines with J gene TRBJ2-7, with TRBD1 matching 10 bases. Germline CDR1 reads SEHNR; CDR2 reads FQNEAQ (reference sequence). V trimming: 6 bases; J trimming: 4 bases; junction bases outside the gene matches: 12. The CDR3 extends over 16 amino acids.

The chain is built from TRBV19 and TRBJ1-2; no firm D call. V was cut by 3 bases and J by 4 bases, with 12 bases left in between. The CDR3 is 14 residues long. CDR1 and CDR2 from the germline V gene are LNHDA and SQIVND (reference sequence). The CDR3 loop reads CASSMNTGIYGYTF. Here the CDR3 DNA reads TGTGCCAGTAGTATGAACACCGGGATCTATGGCTACACCTTC.

In this sample, this clone turned up a few times. The chain recombines TRBV13 with TRBJ2-7; 14 nucleotides line up with TRBD2. Germline CDR1 is PRHDT and CDR2 is FYEKMQ (reference sequence). V lost 4 bases, J lost 3 bases, and 5 bases stayed unmatched. CDR3 length: 16 amino acids. CDR3: CASSSTGLAGGYEQYF. CDR3 DNA: TGTGCCAGCAGCTCAACCGGACTAGCGGGAGGCTACGAGCAGTACTTC.